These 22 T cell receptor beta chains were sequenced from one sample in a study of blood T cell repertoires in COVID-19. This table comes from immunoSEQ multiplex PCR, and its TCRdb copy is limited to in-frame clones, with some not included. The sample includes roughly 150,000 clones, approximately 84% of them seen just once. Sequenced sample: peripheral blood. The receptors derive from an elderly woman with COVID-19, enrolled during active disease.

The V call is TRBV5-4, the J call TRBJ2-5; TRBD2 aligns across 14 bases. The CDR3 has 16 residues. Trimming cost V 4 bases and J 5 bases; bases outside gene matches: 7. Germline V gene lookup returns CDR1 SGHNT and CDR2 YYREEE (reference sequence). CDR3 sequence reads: CASSAGTSGRRETQYF. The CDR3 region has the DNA TGTGCCAGCAGCGCAGGGACTAGCGGGAGACGTGAGACCCAGTACTTC.

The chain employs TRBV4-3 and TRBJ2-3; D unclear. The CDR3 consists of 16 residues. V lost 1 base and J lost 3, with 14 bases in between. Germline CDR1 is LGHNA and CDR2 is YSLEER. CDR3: CASSQVQPPTTDTQYF. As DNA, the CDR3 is TGCGCCAGCAGCCAAGTACAGCCCCCGACAACAGATACGCAGTATTTT.

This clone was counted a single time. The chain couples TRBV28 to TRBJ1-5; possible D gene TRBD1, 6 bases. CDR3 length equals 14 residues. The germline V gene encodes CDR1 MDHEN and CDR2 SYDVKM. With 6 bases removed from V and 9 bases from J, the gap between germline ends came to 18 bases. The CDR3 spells CASRNGQPFAPQHF. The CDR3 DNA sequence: TGTGCCAGCAGAAACGGACAGCCGTTCGCGCCCCAGCATTTT. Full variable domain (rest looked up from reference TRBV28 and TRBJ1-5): DVKVTQSSRYLVKRTGEKVFLECVQDMDHENMFWYRQDPGLGLRLIYFSYDVKMKEKGDIPEGYSVSREKKERFSLILESASTNQTSMYLCASRNGQPFAPQHFGDGTRLSIL.

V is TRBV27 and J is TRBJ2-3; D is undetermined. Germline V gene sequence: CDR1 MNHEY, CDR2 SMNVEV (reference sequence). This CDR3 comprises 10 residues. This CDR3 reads CEIRGDTQYF. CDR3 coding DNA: TGTGAAATAAGAGGAGATACGCAGTATTTT.

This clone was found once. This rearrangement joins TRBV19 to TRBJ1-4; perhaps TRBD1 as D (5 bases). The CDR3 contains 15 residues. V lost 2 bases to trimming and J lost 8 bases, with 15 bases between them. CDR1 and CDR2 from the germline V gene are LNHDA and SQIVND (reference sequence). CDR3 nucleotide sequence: TGTGCCAGTAGTATATTTTCGGGGGGTGAAGAAAAACTGTTTTTT. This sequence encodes CASSIFSGGEEKLFF.

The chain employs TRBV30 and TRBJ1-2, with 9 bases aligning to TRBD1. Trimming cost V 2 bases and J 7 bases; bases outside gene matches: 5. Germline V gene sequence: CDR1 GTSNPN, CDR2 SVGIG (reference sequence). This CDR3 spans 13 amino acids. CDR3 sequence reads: CAWSTGGASGYTF. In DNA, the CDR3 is TGTGCCTGGAGTACAGGGGGCGCGAGTGGCTACACCTTC.

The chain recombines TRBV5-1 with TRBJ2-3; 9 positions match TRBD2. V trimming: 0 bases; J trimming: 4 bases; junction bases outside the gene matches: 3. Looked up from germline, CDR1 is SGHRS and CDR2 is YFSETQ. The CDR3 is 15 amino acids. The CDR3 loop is CASSLEGTSPDTQYF. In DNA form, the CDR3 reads TGCGCCAGCAGCTTGGAGGGGACTAGCCCAGATACGCAGTATTTT.

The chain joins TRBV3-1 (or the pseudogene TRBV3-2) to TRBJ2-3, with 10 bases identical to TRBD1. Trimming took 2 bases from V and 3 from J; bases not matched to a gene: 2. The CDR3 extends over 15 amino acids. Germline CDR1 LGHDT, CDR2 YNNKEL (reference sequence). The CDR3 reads CASSQWTGGTDTQYF. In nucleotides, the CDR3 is TGTGCCAGCAGCCAATGGACAGGGGGGACAGATACGCAGTATTTT.

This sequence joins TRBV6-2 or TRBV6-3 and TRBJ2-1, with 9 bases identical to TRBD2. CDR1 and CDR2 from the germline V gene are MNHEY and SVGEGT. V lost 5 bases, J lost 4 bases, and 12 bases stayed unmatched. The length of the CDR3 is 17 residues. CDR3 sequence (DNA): TGTGCCAGCAGTAGCGGGGGGCAAATTTTCAAATACAATGAGCAGTTCTTC. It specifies CASSSGGQIFKYNEQFF.

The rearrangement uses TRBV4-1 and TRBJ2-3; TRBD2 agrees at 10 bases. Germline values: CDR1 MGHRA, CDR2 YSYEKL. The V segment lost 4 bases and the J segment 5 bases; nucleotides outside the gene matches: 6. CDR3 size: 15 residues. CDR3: CASSLPGLAIDTQYF. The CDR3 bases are TGCGCCAGCAGCCTTCCGGGACTAGCGATAGATACGCAGTATTTT.

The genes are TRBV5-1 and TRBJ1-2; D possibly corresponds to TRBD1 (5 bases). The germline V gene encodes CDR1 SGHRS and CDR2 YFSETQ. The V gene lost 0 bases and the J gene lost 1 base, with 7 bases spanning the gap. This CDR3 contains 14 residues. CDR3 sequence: CASSLVTVNYGYTF. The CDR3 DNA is TGCGCCAGCAGCTTGGTGACAGTTAACTATGGCTACACCTTC. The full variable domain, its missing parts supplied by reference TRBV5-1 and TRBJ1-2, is KAGVTQTPRYLIKTRGQQVTLSCSPISGHRSVSWYQQTPGQGLQFLFEYFSETQRNKGNFPGRFSGRQFSNSRSEMNVSTLELGDSALYLCASSLVTVNYGYTFGSGTRLTVV.

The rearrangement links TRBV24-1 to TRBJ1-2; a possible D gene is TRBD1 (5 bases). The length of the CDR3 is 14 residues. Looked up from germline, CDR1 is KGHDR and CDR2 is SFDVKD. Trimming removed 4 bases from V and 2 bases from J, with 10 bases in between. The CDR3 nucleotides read TGTGCCACCAGTGACGGACGGGGGAACTATGGCTACACCTTC. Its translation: CATSDGRGNYGYTF.

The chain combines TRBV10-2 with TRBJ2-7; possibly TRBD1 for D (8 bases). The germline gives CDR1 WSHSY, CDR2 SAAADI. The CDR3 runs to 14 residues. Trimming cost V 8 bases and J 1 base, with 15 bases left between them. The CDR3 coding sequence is TGCGCCAGCCTGGACAGGGAGGGGTCCTACGAGCAGTACTTC. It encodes CASLDREGSYEQYF.

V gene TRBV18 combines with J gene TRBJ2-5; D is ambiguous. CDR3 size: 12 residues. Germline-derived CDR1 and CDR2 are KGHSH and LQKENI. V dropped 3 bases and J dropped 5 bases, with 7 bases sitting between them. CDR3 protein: CASSPGRETQYF. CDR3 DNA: TGTGCCAGCTCACCGGGCCGGGAGACCCAGTACTTC.

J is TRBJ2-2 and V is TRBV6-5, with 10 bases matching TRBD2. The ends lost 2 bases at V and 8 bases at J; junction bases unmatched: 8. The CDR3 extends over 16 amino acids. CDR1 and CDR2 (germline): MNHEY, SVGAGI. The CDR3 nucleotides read TGTGCCAGCAGTTACCGAGCGGGGGGGCCGTCAGGGGAGCTGTTTTTT. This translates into CASSYRAGGPSGELFF.

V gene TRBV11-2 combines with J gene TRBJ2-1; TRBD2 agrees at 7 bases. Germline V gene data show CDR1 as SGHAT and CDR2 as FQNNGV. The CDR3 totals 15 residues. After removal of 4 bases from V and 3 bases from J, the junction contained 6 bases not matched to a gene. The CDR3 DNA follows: TGTGCCAGCAGCTCTCTAGCGGAATACTACAATGAGCAGTTCTTC. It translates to CASSSLAEYYNEQFF.

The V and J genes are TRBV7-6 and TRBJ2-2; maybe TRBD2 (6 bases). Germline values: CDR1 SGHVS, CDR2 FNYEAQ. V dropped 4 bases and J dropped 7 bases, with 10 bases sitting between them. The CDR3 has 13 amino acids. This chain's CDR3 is CASSSDGGGELFF. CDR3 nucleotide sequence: TGTGCCAGCAGCTCAGACGGGGGCGGGGAGCTGTTTTTT.

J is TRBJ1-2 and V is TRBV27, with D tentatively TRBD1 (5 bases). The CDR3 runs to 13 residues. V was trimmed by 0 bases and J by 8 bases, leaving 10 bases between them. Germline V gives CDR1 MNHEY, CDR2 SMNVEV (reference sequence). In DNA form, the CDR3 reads TGTGCCAGCAGTTTATCCCCAGGGTGGGGCTACACCTTC. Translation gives CASSLSPGWGYTF.

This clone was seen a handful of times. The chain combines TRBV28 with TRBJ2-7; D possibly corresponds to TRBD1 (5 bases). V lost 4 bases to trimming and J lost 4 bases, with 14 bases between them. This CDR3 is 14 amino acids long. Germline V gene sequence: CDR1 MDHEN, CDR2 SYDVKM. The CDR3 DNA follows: TGTGCCAGCAGTTCAAGGTGGGGCGTTTACGAGCAGTACTTC. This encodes CASSSRWGVYEQYF.

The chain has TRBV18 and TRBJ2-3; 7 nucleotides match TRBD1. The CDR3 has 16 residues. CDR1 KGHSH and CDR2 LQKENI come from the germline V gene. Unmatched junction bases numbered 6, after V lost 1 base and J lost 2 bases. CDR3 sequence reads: CASSPLKGALTDTQYF. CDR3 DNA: TGTGCCAGCTCACCACTGAAGGGGGCCCTCACAGATACGCAGTATTTT.

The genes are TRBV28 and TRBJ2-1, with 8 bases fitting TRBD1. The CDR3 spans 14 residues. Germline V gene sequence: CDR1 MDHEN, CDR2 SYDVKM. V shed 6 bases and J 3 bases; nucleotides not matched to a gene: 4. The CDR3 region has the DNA TGTGCCAGCAGATTACAGGGGGGCTACAATGAGCAGTTCTTC. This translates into CASRLQGGYNEQFF. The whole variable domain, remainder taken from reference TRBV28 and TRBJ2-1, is DVKVTQSSRYLVKRTGEKVFLECVQDMDHENMFWYRQDPGLGLRLIYFSYDVKMKEKGDIPEGYSVSREKKERFSLILESASTNQTSMYLCASRLQGGYNEQFFGPGTRLTVL.

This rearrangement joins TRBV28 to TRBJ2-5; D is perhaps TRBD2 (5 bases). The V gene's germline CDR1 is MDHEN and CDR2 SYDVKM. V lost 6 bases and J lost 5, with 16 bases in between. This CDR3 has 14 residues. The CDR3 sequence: CASSPGSAAETQYF. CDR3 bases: TGTGCCAGCAGCCCCGGGTCAGCGGCTGAGACCCAGTACTTC.